This T cell receptor beta chain was sequenced for a study of T-cell memory formation after mild COVID-19. The wider study: In these data, TCR clusters were largely donor specific. Whole-study results and caveats: CD4+ contracting clones lay mainly in CM and EM, CD8+ ones in EMRA. Some clones that responded turned up in pre-infection memory, which suggests that cross-reactive memory joined in.

Details on this clonotype: What it binds is not known.

TCRalpha and TCRbeta libraries used 5'RACE with constant-segment primers and UMIs. TCRdb called the 5' RACE reads again in MiXCR, with one record for every CDR3 protein. This sample has over 350,000 distinct CDR3 sequences; approximately 16% occur once, and the top ten carry 20% to 25%. The CDR3 extends over 13 amino acids. J lost 12 bases, V lost 0 bases, and 4 bases had no gene match. CDR1 is SGHRS and CDR2 is YFSETQ in the germline V gene. J is TRBJ2-1 and V is TRBV5-1, with 9 bases aligning to TRBD2. Sequenced input: PBMCs or a T cell subset sorted from them (not recorded which). The origin of this receptor is a man aged 18 to 35 who had mild COVID-19 (a few samples of this study predate the infection). Cell type and time point are not known. The CDR3 loop is CASSLGTSAGQFF. Here the CDR3 DNA reads TGCGCCAGCAGCTTGGGGACTAGCGCGGGGCAGTTCTTC.